This T cell receptor (beta chain) emerged from a study of vaccination effects on CD4 cells after COVID-19. Study outcomes and limitations: Vaccine- and infection-induced clones showed marked clonal contraction late following vaccination.

The germline V gene encodes CDR1 LGHDT and CDR2 YNNKEL (reference sequence). This CDR3 comprises 14 residues. Trimming cost V 1 base and J 2 bases, with 8 bases left between them. Antigen-specific CD4+ T cells expanded by the ViraFEST assay with viral peptide pools were then sequenced. The culture ran for 10 days, and then CD4+ T cells were isolated. Previously uninfected by SARS-CoV-2, the vaccine recipients also showed negative nucleocapsid antibodies. As for this clone: Its target is not known.

The method was immunoSEQ multiplex PCR; TCRdb's version includes in-frame clones alone and lacks a portion of them. Of under 80,000 clones in the sample, 78% were seen once. The V gene is TRBV3-1 (or the pseudogene TRBV3-2), the J gene TRBJ1-2; tentatively, D is TRBD1 (5 bases). The clonotype originates from a human donor who received a COVID-19 vaccine. The sequences come from CD4+ T cells from PBMCs cultured with SARS-CoV-2 spike peptides, collected before COVID-19 vaccination. DNA for the CDR3: TGTGCCAGCAGCCAAGTTGCAGGGAACTATGGCTACACCTTC. Protein product: CASSQVAGNYGYTF.